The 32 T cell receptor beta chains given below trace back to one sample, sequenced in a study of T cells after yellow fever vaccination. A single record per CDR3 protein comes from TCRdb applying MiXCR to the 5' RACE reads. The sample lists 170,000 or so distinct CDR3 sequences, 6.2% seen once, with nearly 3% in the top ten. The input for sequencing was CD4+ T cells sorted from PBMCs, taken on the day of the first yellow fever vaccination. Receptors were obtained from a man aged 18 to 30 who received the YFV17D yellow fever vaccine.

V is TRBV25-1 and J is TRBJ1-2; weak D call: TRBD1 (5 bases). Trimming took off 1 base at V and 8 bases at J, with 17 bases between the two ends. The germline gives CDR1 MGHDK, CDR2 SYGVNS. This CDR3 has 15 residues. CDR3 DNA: TGTGCCAGCAGTGAATTGGGTCGGGCGGGGCGCGGCTACACCTTC. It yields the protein CASSELGRAGRGYTF.

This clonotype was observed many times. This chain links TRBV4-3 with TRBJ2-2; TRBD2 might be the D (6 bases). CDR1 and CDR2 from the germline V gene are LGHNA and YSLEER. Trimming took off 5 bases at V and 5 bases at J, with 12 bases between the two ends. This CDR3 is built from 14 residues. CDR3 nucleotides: TGCGCCAGCAGCACCATAGCGGCTACCGGGGAGCTGTTTTTT. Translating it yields CASSTIAATGELFF.

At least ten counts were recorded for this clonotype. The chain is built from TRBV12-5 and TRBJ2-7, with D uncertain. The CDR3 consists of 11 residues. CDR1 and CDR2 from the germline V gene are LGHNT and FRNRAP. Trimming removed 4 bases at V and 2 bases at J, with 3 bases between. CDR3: CASGSAYEQYV. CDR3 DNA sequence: TGTGCTAGTGGTTCGGCCTACGAGCAGTACGTC.

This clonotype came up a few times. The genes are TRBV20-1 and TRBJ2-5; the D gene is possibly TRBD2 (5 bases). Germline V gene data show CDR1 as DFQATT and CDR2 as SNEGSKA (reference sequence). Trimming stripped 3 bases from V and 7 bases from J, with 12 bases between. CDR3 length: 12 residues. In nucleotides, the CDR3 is TGCAGTGCTAGTGGACTCCCCGGGACCCAGTACTTC. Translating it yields CSASGLPGTQYF.

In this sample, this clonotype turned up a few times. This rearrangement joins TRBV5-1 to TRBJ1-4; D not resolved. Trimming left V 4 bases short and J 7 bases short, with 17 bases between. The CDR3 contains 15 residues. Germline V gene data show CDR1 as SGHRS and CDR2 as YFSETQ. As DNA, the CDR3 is TGCGCCAGCAGCCGAGACTCCTTGGGGAGTGAAAAACTGTTTTTT. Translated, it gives CASSRDSLGSEKLFF.

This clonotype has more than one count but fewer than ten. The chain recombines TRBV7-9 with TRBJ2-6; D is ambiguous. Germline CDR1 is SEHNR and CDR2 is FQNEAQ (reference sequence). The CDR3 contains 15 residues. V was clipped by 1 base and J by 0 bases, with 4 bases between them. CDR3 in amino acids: CASSLVVSGANVLTF. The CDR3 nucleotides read TGTGCCAGCAGCTTAGTAGTCTCTGGGGCCAACGTCCTGACTTTC.

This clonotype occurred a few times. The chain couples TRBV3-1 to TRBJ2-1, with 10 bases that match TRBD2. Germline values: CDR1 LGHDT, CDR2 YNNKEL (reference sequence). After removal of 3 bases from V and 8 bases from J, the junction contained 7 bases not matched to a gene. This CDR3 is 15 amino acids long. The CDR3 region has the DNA TGTGCCAGCAGCCAGACTCGGACTAGCGGCTATGAGCAGTTCTTC. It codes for CASSQTRTSGYEQFF.

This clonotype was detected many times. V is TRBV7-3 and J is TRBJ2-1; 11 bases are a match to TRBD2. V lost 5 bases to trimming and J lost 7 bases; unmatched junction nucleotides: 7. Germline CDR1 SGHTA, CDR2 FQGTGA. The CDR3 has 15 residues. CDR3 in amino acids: CASSPTSGVRNEQFF. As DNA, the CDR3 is TGTGCCAGCAGCCCGACTAGCGGGGTCAGAAATGAGCAGTTCTTC.

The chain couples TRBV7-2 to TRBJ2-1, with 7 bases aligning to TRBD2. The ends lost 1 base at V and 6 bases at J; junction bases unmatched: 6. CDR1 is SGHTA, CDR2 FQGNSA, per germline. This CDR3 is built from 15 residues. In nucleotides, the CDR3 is TGTGCCAGCAGCTTAGGGCTAGCGGTGGGCAATGAGCAGTTCTTC. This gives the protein CASSLGLAVGNEQFF.

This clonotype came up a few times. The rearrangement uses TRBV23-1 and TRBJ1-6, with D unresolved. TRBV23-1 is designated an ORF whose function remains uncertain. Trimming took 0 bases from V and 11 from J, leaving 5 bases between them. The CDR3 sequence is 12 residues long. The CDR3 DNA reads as TGCGCCAGCAGTCAATCGTTTGCACCCCTCCACTTT. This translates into CASSQSFAPLHF.

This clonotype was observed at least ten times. The CDR3 reads CSVAQQYNSPLHF. The CDR3 nucleotides are TGCAGCGTTGCGCAGCAATATAATTCACCCCTCCACTTT. The chain combines TRBV29-1 with TRBJ1-6, with unresolved D. This CDR3 is 13 amino acids long. Germline CDR1 reads SQVTM; CDR2 reads ANQGSEA. Trimming took off 4 bases at V and 4 bases at J, with 8 bases between the two ends.

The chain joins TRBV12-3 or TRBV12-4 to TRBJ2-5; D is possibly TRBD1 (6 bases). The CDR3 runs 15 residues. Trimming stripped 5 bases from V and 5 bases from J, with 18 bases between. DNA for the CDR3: TGTGCCAGCAGTCCCGGGACATCCCCCCCGGAGACCCAGTACTTC. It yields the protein CASSPGTSPPETQYF.

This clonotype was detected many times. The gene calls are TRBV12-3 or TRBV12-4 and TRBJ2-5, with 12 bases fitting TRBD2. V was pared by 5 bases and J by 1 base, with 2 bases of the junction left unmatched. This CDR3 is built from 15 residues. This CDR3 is CASSRTSGAQETQYF. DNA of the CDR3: TGTGCCAGCAGTCGGACTAGCGGGGCCCAAGAGACCCAGTACTTC.

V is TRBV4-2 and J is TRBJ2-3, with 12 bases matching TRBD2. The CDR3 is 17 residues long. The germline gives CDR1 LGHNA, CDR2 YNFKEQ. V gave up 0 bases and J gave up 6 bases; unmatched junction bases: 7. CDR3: CASSQDASGGAGDTQYF. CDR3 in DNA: TGTGCCAGCAGCCAAGATGCTAGCGGGGGGGCAGGGGATACGCAGTATTTT.

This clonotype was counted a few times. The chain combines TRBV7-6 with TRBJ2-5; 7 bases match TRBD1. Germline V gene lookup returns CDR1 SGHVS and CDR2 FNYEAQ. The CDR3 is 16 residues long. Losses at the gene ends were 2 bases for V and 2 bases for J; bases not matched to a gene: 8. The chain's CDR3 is CASSLPLGTEQETQYF. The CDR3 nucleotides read TGTGCCAGCAGCTTACCCCTCGGGACAGAACAAGAGACCCAGTACTTC.

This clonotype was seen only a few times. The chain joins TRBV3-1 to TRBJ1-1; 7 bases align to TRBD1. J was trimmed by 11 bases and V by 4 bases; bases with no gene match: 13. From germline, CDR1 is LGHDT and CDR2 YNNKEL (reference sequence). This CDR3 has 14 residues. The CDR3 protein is CASSPRTGGVSAFF. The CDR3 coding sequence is TGTGCCAGCAGCCCCAGGACAGGTGGCGTGAGTGCTTTCTTT.

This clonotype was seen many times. The CDR3 bases are TGTGCCAGCAGGTACACAGGGAACTCCTACGAGCAGTACGTC. As protein: CASRYTGNSYEQYV. The chain carries TRBV6-2 or TRBV6-3 and TRBJ2-7; D might be TRBD1 (6 bases). V was pared by 6 bases and J by 0 bases, with 12 bases between. The CDR3 sequence is 14 residues long. Germline assignment: CDR1 MNHEY and CDR2 SVGEGT.

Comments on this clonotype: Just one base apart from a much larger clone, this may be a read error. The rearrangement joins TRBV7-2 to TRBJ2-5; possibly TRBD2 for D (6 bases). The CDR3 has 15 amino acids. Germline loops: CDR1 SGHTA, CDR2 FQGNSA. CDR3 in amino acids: CASSLGTLSGETKYF. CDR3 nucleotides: TGTGCCAGCAGCTTGGGGACTTTATCGGGGGAGACCAAGTACTTC.

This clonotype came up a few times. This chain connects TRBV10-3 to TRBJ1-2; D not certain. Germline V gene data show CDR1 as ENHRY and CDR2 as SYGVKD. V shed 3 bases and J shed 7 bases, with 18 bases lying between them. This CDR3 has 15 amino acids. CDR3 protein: CAISENGPDASGYTF. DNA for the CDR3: TGTGCCATCAGTGAAAATGGGCCGGACGCTTCTGGCTACACCTTC.

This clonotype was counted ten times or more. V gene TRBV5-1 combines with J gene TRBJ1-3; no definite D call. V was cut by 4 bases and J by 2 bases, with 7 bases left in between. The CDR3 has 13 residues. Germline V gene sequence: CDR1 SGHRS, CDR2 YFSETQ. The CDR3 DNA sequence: TGCGCCAGCAGCCCACAGACTGGAAACACCATATATTTT. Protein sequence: CASSPQTGNTIYF.

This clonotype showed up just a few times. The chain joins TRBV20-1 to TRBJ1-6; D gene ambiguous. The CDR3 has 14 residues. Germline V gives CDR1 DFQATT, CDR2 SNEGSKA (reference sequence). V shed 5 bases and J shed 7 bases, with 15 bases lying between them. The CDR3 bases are TGCAGTGCTTTAGGACGGAACGGAAATTCACCCCTCCACTTT. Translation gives CSALGRNGNSPLHF.

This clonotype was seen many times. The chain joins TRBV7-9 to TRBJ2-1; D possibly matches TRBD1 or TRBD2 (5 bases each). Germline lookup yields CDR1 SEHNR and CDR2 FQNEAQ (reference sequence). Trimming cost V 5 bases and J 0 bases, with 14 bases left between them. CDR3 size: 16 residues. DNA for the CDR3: TGTGCCAGCAGCCCACTCGGGACGGCCTCCTACAATGAGCAGTTCTTC. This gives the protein CASSPLGTASYNEQFF. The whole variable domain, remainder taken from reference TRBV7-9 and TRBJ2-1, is DTGVSQNPRHKITKRGQNVTFRCDPISEHNRLYWYRQTLGQGPEFLTYFQNEAQLEKSRLLSDRFSAERPKGSFSTLEIQRTEQGDSAMYLCASSPLGTASYNEQFFGPGTRLTVL.

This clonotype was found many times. The CDR3 DNA is TGTGCCAGCAGCTTACGACCAGGCTCGACAGGGACCCACGAGCAGTACGTC. Translated: CASSLRPGSTGTHEQYV. The chain uses TRBV5-5 and TRBJ2-7, with 7 bases aligning to TRBD1. CDR1 and CDR2 (germline): SGHKS, YYEKEE (reference sequence). The CDR3 consists of 17 residues. J was trimmed by 5 bases and V by 2 bases; bases with no gene match: 16.

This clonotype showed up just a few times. This CDR3 reads CASQPGVFYGYTF. As DNA, the CDR3 is TGTGCCAGCCAGCCAGGGGTGTTCTATGGCTACACCTTC. The chain joins TRBV30 to TRBJ1-2, with TRBD1 as a possible D gene (6 bases). Trimming removed 8 bases from V and 4 bases from J, with 17 bases in between. This CDR3 region has 13 residues. The germline V gene has CDR1 GTSNPN and CDR2 SVGIG (reference sequence).

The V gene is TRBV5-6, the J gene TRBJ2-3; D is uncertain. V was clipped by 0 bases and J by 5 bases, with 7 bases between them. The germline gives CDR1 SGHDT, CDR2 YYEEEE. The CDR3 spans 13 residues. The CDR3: CASSLARLDTQYF. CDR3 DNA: TGTGCCAGCAGCTTGGCTAGGTTAGATACGCAGTATTTT.

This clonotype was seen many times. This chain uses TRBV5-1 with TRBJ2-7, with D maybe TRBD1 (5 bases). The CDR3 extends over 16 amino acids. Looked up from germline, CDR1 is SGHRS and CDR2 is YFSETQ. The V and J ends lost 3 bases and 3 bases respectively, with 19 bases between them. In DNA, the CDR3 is TGCGCCAGCAGCTCGGCTACCGTAGACAGAGACTACGAGCAGTACTTC. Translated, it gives CASSSATVDRDYEQYF.

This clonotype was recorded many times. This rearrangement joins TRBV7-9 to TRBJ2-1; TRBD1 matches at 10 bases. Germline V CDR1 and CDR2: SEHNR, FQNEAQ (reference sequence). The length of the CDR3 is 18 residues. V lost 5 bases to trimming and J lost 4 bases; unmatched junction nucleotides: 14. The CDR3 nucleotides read TGTGCCAGCAGCCCAGCTAAGACAGGGGGCGCCCCTTACAATGAGCAGTTCTTC. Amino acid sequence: CASSPAKTGGAPYNEQFF.

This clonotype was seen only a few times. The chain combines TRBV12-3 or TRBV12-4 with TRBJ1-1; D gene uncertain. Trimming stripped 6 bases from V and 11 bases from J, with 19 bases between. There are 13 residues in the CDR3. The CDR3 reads CASSEPPGGWAFF. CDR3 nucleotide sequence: TGTGCCAGCAGCGAACCACCGGGTGGTTGGGCTTTCTTT.

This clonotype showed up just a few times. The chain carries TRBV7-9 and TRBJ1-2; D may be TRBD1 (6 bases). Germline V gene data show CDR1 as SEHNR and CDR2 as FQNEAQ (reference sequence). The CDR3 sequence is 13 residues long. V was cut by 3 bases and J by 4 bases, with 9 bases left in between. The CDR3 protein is CASSFTGIYGYTF. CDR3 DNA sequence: TGTGCCAGCAGCTTTACAGGGATCTATGGCTACACCTTC. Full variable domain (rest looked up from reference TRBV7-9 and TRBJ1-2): DTGVSQNPRHKITKRGQNVTFRCDPISEHNRLYWYRQTLGQGPEFLTYFQNEAQLEKSRLLSDRFSAERPKGSFSTLEIQRTEQGDSAMYLCASSFTGIYGYTFGSGTRLTVV.

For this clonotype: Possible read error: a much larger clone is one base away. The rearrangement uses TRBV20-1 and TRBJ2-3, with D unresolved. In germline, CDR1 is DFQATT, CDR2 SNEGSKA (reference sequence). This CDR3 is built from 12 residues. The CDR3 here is CSSRRSTDTQYF. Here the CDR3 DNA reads TGCAGTTCTAGACGTAGCACAGATACGCAGTATTTT.

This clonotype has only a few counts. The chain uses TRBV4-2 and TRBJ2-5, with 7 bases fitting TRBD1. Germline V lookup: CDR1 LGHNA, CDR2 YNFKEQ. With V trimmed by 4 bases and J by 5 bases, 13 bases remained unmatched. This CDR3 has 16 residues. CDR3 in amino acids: CASSLLTGLDGETQYF. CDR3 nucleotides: TGTGCCAGCAGCCTCCTGACAGGGTTAGACGGGGAGACCCAGTACTTC.

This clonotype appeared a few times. The CDR3 DNA reads TGTGCCAGCAGCTTCTCGGGGAATACGCAGTATTTT. Amino acid sequence: CASSFSGNTQYF. The chain has TRBV7-8 and TRBJ2-3; tentative D call: TRBD2 (5 bases). This CDR3 spans 12 amino acids. Per germline, CDR1 SGHVS and CDR2 FQNEAQ. V was clipped by 3 bases and J by 7 bases, with 8 bases between them.